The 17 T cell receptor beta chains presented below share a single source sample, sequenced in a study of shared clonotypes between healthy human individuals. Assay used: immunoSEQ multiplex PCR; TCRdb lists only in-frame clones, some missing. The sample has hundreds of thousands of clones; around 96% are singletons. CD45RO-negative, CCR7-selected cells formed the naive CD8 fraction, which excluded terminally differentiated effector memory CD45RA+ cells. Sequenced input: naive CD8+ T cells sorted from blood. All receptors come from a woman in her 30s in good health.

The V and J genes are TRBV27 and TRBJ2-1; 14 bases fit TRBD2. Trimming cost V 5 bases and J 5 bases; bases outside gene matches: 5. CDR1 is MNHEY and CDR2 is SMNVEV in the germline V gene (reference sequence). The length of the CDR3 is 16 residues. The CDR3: CASSGGLAGVHNEQFF. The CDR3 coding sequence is TGTGCCAGCAGTGGGGGACTAGCGGGAGTCCACAATGAGCAGTTCTTC.

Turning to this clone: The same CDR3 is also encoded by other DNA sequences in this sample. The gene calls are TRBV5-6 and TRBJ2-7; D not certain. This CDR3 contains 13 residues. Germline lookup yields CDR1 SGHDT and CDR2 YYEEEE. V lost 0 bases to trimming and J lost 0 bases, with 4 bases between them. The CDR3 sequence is CASSLGYSYEQYF. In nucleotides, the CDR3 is TGTGCCAGCAGCTTGGGTTACTCCTACGAGCAGTACTTC. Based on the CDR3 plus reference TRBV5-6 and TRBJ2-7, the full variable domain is DAGVTQSPTHLIKTRGQQVTLRCSPKSGHDTVSWYQQALGQGPQFIFQYYEEEERQRGNFPDRFSGHQFPNYSSELNVNALLLGDSALYLCASSLGYSYEQYFGPGTRLTVT.

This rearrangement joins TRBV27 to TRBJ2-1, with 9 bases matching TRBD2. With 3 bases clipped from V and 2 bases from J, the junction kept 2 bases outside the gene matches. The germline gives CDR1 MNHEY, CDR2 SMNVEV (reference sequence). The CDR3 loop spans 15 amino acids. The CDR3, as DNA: TGTGCCAGCAGTTTTAGCGGGAGACCCTACAATGAGCAGTTCTTC. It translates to CASSFSGRPYNEQFF.

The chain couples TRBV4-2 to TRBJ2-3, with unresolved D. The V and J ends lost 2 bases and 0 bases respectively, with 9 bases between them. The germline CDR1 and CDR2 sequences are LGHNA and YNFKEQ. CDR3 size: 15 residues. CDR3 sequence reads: CASSQRQLSTDTQYF. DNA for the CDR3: TGTGCCAGCAGCCAACGTCAGCTAAGCACAGATACGCAGTATTTT.

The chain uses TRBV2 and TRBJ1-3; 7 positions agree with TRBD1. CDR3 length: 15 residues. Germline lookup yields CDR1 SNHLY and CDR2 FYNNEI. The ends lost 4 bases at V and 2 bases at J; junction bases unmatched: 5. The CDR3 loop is CASSGGTVPGNTIYF. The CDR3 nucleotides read TGTGCCAGCAGTGGGGGGACAGTACCTGGAAACACCATATATTTT. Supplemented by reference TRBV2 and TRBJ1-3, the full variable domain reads EPEVTQTPSHQVTQMGQEVILRCVPISNHLYFYWYRQILGQKVEFLVSFYNNEISEKSEIFDDQFSVERPDGSNFTLKIRSTKLEDSAMYFCASSGGTVPGNTIYFGEGSWLTVV.

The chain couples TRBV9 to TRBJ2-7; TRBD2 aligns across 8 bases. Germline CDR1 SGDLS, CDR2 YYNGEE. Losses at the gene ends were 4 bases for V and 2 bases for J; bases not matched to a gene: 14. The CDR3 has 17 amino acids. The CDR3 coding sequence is TGTGCCAGCAGCAGGCCCCCCGGGGGGGGAACGGCCTACGAGCAGTACTTC. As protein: CASSRPPGGGTAYEQYF.

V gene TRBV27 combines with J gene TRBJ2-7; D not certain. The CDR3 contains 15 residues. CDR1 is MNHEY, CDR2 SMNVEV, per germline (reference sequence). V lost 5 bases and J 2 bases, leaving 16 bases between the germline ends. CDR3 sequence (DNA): TGTGCCAGCAGTACCGACGGTCGATCTACCTACGAGCAGTACTTC. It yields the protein CASSTDGRSTYEQYF.

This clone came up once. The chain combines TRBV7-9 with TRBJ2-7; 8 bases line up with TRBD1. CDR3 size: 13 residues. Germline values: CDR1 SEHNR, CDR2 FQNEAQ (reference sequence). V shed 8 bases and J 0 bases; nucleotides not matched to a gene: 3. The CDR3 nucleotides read TGTGCCAGCGGACAGGGTAGCTCCTACGAGCAGTACTTC. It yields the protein CASGQGSSYEQYF.

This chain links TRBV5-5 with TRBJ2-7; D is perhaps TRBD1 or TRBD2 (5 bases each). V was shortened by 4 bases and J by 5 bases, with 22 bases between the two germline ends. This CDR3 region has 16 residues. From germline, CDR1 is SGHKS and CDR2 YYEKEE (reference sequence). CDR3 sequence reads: CASSPKNRDLLHEQYF. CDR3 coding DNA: TGTGCCAGCAGCCCGAAAAATCGGGACCTTCTCCACGAGCAGTACTTC.

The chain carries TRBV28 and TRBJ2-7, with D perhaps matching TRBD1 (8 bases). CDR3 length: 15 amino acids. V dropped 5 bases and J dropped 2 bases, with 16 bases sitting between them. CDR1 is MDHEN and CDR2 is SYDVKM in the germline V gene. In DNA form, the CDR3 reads TGTGCCAGCAGTATAACAGGGGGGGCCCCCTACGAGCAGTACTTC. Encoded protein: CASSITGGAPYEQYF.

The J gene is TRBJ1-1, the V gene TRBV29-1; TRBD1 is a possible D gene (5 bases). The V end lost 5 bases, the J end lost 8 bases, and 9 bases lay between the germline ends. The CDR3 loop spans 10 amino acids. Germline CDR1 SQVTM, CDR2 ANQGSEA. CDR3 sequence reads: CSVNQGEAFF. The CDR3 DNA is TGCAGCGTTAATCAGGGCGAAGCTTTCTTT.

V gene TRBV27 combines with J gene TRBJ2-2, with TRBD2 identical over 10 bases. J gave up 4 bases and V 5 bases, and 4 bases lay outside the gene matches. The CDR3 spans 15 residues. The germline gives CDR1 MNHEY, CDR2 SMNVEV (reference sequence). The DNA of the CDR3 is TGTGCCAGCAGTCTAGCGGGAGCGGCCACCGGGGAGCTGTTTTTT. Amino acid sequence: CASSLAGAATGELFF.

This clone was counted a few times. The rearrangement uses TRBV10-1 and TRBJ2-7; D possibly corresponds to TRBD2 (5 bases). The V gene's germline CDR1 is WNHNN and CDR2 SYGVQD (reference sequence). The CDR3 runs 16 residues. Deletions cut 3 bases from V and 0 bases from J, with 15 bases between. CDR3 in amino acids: CASSDVSAVGSYEQYF. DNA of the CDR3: TGCGCCAGCAGTGATGTTTCAGCGGTTGGCTCCTACGAGCAGTACTTC.

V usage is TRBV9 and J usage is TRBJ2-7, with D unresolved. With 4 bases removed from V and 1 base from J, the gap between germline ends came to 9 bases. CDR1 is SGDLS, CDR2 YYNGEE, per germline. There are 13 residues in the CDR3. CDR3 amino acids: CASSRSGSYEQYF. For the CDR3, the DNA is TGTGCCAGCAGCCGATCTGGTTCCTACGAGCAGTACTTC.

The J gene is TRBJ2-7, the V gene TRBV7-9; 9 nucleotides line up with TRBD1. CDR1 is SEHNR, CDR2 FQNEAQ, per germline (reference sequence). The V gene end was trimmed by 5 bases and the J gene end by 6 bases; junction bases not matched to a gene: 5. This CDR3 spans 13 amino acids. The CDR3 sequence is CASSQGQGFEQYF. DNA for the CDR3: TGTGCCAGCAGCCAGGGACAGGGATTCGAGCAGTACTTC.

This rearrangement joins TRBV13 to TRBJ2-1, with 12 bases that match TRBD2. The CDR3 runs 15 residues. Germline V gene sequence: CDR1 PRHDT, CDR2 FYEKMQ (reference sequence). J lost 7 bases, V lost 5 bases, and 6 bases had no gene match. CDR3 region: CASSRRLAGVNEQFF. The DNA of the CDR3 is TGTGCCAGCAGCCGAAGACTAGCGGGGGTTAATGAGCAGTTCTTC.

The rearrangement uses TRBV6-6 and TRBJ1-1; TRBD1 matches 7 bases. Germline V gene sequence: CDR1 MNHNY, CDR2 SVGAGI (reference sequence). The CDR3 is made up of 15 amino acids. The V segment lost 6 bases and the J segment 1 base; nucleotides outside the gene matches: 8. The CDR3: CASRELGQKNTEAFF. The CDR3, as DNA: TGTGCCAGCAGGGAATTGGGACAGAAGAACACTGAAGCTTTCTTT.